The 8 T cell receptor beta chains below come from one sample, sequenced in a study of blood T cell repertoires in COVID-19. The protocol was immunoSEQ multiplex PCR, while the TCRdb copy is restricted to in-frame clones and leaves out a portion. Seen here are fewer than 15,000 clones, 73% observed once, and the top ten hold about 33%. The sample comprised peripheral blood. The receptors come from a human donor in a cohort sampled during active COVID-19.

In DNA, the CDR3 is TGTGCCAGCAGTGAATCGGGACAGGGGTGGACGAACACTGAAGCTTTCTTT. Translation gives CASSESGQGWTNTEAFF. V and J are TRBV6-1 and TRBJ1-1, with TRBD1 identical over 10 bases. This CDR3 spans 17 amino acids. The trim removed 2 bases at V and 1 base at J, leaving 7 bases unmatched. Germline loops: CDR1 MNHNS, CDR2 SASEGT.

The J gene is TRBJ2-7, the V gene TRBV7-2; 8 bases match TRBD1. The V gene end was trimmed by 0 bases and the J gene end by 4 bases; junction bases not matched to a gene: 5. The CDR3 covers 15 residues. Per the germline V gene, CDR1 is SGHTA and CDR2 is FQGNSA. CDR3 nucleotides: TGTGCCAGCAGCTTAGCGCCACAGGGGGTGTACGAGCAGTACTTC. Protein: CASSLAPQGVYEQYF.

This clone was detected only once. Its ends do not fully match the called genes, so a read error is possible. The genes are TRBV11-2 and TRBJ2-7, with 11 bases fitting TRBD2. The germline gives CDR1 SGHAT, CDR2 FQNNGV. The CDR3 contains 14 residues. The CDR3 DNA sequence: TGTGCCAGCAGATTAGCGGGGGGGGTCTACGAGCAGTACTTC. Amino acids: CASRLAGGVYEQYF. The full variable domain, in which reference TRBV11-2 and TRBJ2-7 provide the parts outside the CDR3, is EAGVAQSPRYKIIEKRQSVAFWCNPISGHATLYWYQQILGQGPKLLIQFQNNGVVDDSQLPKDRFSAERLKGVDSTLKIQPAKLEDSAVYLCASRLAGGVYEQYFGPGTRLTVT.

The chain recombines TRBV9 with TRBJ2-7; maybe TRBD1 (6 bases). The CDR3 runs 13 residues. Per germline, CDR1 SGDLS and CDR2 YYNGEE. The germline V and J ends were trimmed by 0 bases and 4 bases, with 8 bases remaining between them. The CDR3 bases are TGTGCCAGCAGCGTAGTAGGGGGTTACGAGCAGTACTTC. Residues: CASSVVGGYEQYF.

The chain recombines TRBV28 with TRBJ2-6; D not resolved. The germline V and J ends were trimmed by 2 bases and 4 bases, with 9 bases remaining between them. The CDR3 is made up of 15 amino acids. Germline V gene sequence: CDR1 MDHEN, CDR2 SYDVKM. The CDR3 here is CASSLRGSGANVLTF. Written as DNA, the CDR3 is TGTGCCAGCAGTTTACGCGGTTCGGGGGCCAACGTCCTGACTTTC.

The chain has TRBV18 and TRBJ1-6; tentative D call: TRBD1 (5 bases). Per the germline V gene, CDR1 is KGHSH and CDR2 is LQKENI. This CDR3 has 12 residues. V was pared by 3 bases and J by 14 bases, with 11 bases between. The CDR3 protein is CASSPGGRALHF. The CDR3 DNA is TGTGCCAGCTCACCCGGGGGAAGGGCCCTCCACTTT.

V usage is TRBV7-8 and J usage is TRBJ2-5; possible D gene TRBD2, 5 bases. This CDR3 is 17 amino acids long. Looked up from germline, CDR1 is SGHVS and CDR2 is FQNEAQ. Trimming took 0 bases from V and 1 from J, leaving 15 bases between them. The CDR3 bases are TGTGCCAGCAGCTTAGCCCCTAGACCCAGCGGCCAAGAGACCCAGTACTTC. It is translated as CASSLAPRPSGQETQYF.

A single count supports this clone. The chain combines TRBV7-8 with TRBJ1-6; the D gene is possibly TRBD1 (6 bases). This CDR3 comprises 17 residues. Trimming left V 3 bases short and J 7 bases short, with 19 bases between. CDR1 and CDR2 (germline): SGHVS, FQNEAQ. CDR3 amino acids: CASSLRNPRGGNSPLHF. In nucleotides, the CDR3 is TGTGCCAGCAGCTTGAGAAACCCAAGGGGGGGGAATTCACCCCTCCACTTT. Together with reference TRBV7-8 and TRBJ1-6, the CDR3 gives the full variable domain: GAGVSQSPRYKVAKRGQDVALRCDPISGHVSLFWYQQALGQGPEFLTYFQNEAQLDKSGLPSDRFFAERPEGSVSTLKIQRTQQEDSAVYLCASSLRNPRGGNSPLHFGNGTRLTVT.